The clone carrying this T cell receptor beta chain showed up many times. Its specificity is not known. Unique molecular identifiers were used to barcode this TCRbeta library. Via MiXCR, TCRdb re-called the PCR reads, giving one row per CDR3 protein. The table records about 300,000 distinct CDR3 sequences, 7.5% to 9% of them present only once. These data originate in a study of T-cell reconstitution after alpha-beta-depleted transplantation in children. CDR3 length: 13 amino acids. V was trimmed by 10 bases and J by 0 bases, leaving 13 bases between them. Germline CDR1 and CDR2: MNHEY and SVGEGT. Study-wide results and caveats: T-cell numbers and diversity one year post-transplant derived largely from freshly generated T cells. Recipient T cells and thymic progenitors that survived gave rise to the high TCRbeta diversity observed at day 60 in some patients.

The sequences come from peripheral blood, collected 360 days after TCRalphabeta/CD19-depleted stem cell transplant. The chain carries TRBV6-2 or TRBV6-3 and TRBJ2-7; D perhaps matches TRBD2 (5 bases). The clonotype was recovered from a female patient between 2 and 15 years old who had a stem cell transplant for Fanconi anemia, so the T cells may come from the graft donor. The CDR3 DNA sequence: TGTGCCACCGGGGAAGTGAGCTCCTACGAGCAGTACTTC. Protein product: CATGEVSSYEQYF.